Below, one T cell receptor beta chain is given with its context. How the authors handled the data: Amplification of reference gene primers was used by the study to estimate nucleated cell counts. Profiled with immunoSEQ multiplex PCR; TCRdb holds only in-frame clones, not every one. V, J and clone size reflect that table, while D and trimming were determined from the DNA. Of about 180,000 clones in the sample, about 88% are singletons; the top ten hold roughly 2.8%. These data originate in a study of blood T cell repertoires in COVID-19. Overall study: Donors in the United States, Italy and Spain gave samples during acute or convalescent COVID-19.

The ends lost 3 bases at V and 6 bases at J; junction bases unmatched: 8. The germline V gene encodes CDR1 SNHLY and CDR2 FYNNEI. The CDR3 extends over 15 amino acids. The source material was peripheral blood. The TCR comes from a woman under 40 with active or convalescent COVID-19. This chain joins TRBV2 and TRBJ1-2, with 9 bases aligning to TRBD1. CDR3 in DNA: TGTGCCAGCAGTGACGTAACAGGGGGCGTCGATGGCTACACCTTC. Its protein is CASSDVTGGVDGYTF.